This T cell receptor (beta chain) was sequenced during a study of T cell responses to AZD1222 COVID-19 vaccine. General observations from the study: White British people made up most donors, females outnumbered males, and clonal diversity was possibly underestimated. Targeting of unmutated variant regions was reportedly seen in nearly half of spike-specific TCRs.

Generated by immunoSEQ multiplex PCR, the TCRdb table keeps only in-frame clones and is missing some. The repertoire holds 160,000 or so clones, with around 90% as singletons. With respect to this clone: The antigen is undetermined.

The sample in question was peripheral blood, obtained on day 0 of AZD1222 vaccination. This TCR came from an adult in good health.

CDR3 protein: CASSWLTGRSGNTIYF. CDR3 bases: TGTGCCAGCAGCTGGCTGACGGGTCGCTCTGGAAACACCATATATTTT. The chain employs TRBV5-5 and TRBJ1-3; D remains ambiguous. CDR1 and CDR2 from the germline V gene are SGHKS and YYEKEE (reference sequence). V was trimmed by 3 bases and J by 0 bases, leaving 13 bases between them. There are 16 residues in the CDR3.